The 4 T cell receptor beta chains listed next were all sequenced from one sample in a study of T cell changes during pregnancy in multiple sclerosis. Assay used: immunoSEQ multiplex PCR; TCRdb lists only in-frame clones, some missing. The profile shows 45,000 to 55,000 clones, approximately 92% of them singletons. Sequences were derived from CD4+ T cells from peripheral blood mononuclear cells, sampled in the second trimester of pregnancy. The receptors come from a female donor in good health, enrolled as a control in a pregnancy study.

The rearrangement joins TRBV9 to TRBJ2-7, with D perhaps matching TRBD2 (5 bases). The V end was cut by 0 bases, the J end by 6 bases, with 10 bases between. Germline CDR1 is SGDLS and CDR2 is YYNGEE. The CDR3 has 13 amino acids. The CDR3 loop is CASSVDGRGEQYF. DNA for the CDR3: TGTGCCAGCAGCGTAGATGGGAGAGGCGAGCAGTACTTC.

The rearrangement uses TRBV4-2 and TRBJ2-3, with 9 bases identical to TRBD1. The CDR3 is made up of 17 amino acids. The germline CDR1 and CDR2 sequences are LGHNA and YNFKEQ. V lost 0 bases and J lost 4; bases outside the gene matches: 8. CDR3 residues: CASSQDITGGAADTQYF. CDR3 DNA sequence: TGTGCCAGCAGCCAAGATATAACAGGGGGCGCCGCAGATACGCAGTATTTT.

The gene calls are TRBV29-1 and TRBJ2-5; 11 bases fit TRBD1. The length of the CDR3 is 15 residues. Germline V CDR1 and CDR2: SQVTM, ANQGSEA. Germline trimming cut 4 bases from V and 4 bases from J; bases unmatched to any gene: 8. The CDR3 spells CSVAGTGGSRETQYF. The DNA for the CDR3 is TGCAGCGTTGCCGGGACAGGGGGTTCCAGAGAGACCCAGTACTTC. Drawing the rest from reference TRBV29-1 and TRBJ2-5, the complete variable domain is SAVISQKPSRDICQRGTSLTIQCQVDSQVTMMFWYRQQPGQSLTLIATANQGSEATYESGFVIDKFPISRPNLTFSTLTVSNMSPEDSSIYLCSVAGTGGSRETQYFGPGTRLLVL.

CDR3: CASSIQGYGYTF. CDR3 DNA sequence: TGTGCCAGCAGCATACAGGGCTATGGCTACACCTTC. This chain joins TRBV6-5 and TRBJ1-2; maybe TRBD1 (6 bases). There are 12 residues in the CDR3. CDR1 is MNHEY, CDR2 SVGAGI, per germline. The V and J ends lost 6 bases and 4 bases respectively, with 9 bases between them.